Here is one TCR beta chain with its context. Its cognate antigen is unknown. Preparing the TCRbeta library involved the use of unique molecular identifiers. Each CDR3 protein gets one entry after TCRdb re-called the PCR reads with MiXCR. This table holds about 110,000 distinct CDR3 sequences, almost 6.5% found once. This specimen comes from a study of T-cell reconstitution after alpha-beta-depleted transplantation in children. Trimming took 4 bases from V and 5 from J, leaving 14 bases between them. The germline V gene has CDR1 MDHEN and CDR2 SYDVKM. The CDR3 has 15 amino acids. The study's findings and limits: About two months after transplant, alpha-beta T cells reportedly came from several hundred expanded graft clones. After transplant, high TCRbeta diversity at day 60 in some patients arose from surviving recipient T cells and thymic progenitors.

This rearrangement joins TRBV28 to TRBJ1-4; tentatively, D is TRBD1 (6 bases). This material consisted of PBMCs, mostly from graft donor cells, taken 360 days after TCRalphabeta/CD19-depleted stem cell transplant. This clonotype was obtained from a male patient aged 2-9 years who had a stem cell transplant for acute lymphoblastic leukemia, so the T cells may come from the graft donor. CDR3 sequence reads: CASSSPDRHNEKLFF. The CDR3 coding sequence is TGTGCCAGCAGTTCCCCGGACAGACACAATGAAAAACTGTTTTTT.